The rows below give T cell receptor beta chains drawn from one sample of a study of blood T cell repertoires in COVID-19. Repertoires were generated with immunoSEQ multiplex PCR, while TCRdb's copy carries only in-frame clones and drops some. The sample includes over 75,000 clones, about 78% of them seen just once. Sequenced material: peripheral blood. These receptors all come from a man aged 45-65 years who had recovered from COVID-19. Both conserved end residues are part of each CDR3.

>TRBJ1-2|TRBV4-2
CASSQGEGYGYTF
>TRBJ2-5|TRBV2
CASSETSGSTQRETQYF
>TRBJ2-5|TRBV27
CASSPGGGGLAETQYF
>TRBJ1-5|TRBV5-5
CASSLVNQPQHF
>TRBJ1-2|TRBV6-5
CASSRRTGGQYGYTF
>TRBJ2-7|TRBV20-1
CSASLPTSGNYEQYF
>TRBJ1-1|TRBV5-1
CASSFSGQGYTEAFF
>TRBJ2-1|TRBV3-1/TRBV3-2
CASSQDIAGGNEQFF
>TRBJ1-1|TRBV12-3/TRBV12-4
CASSGVGLKAFF
>TRBJ2-4|TRBV4-3
CASSQETGNIQYF
>TRBJ2-2|TRBV6-5
CASSYSGGSAGWELFF
>TRBJ1-5|TRBV2
CASSASTGGSNQPQHF
>TRBJ1-1|TRBV6-2/TRBV6-3
CASSYEQGTEAFF
>TRBJ2-1|TRBV6-2/TRBV6-3
CASSYGSLLYNEQFF
>TRBJ1-4|TRBV11-2
CASSLDRWETGDEKLFF
>TRBJ2-7|TRBV5-1
CASSHGTVQSYEQYF